The T cell receptor (beta chain) described here comes from a study of blood T cell repertoires in COVID-19. Study-wide context: In each case, the material was cDNA or gDNA derived from T cells, B-cell-depleted T cells, or PBMCs.

Per the germline V gene, CDR1 is SGHVS and CDR2 is FQNEAQ. The CDR3 is 16 residues long. In the original processing: How many nucleated cells were present was estimated from reference gene primer amplification. The repertoire was sequenced with immunoSEQ multiplex PCR; TCRdb's copy has only in-frame clones and lacks some. D and trimming come from the DNA, and the V and J calls and clone size come from that table. The sample includes some 100,000 clones, over 75% of them seen just once. Note on this clone: At one boundary the junction diverges from the germline segment, which might be a read error.

The source of this sequence is a woman aged 55-69 years with acute or convalescent COVID-19. V gene TRBV7-8 combines with J gene TRBJ2-7, with D tentatively TRBD2 (6 bases). The sample taken for sequencing was peripheral blood. CDR3 region: CASSLAPGLVSHEQYF. For the CDR3, the DNA is TGTGCCAGCAGCTTGGCACCGGGACTTGTCTCCCACGAGCAGTACTTC. The variable domain in full, completed from reference TRBV7-8 and TRBJ2-7, reads GAGVSQSPRYKVAKRGQDVALRCDPISGHVSLFWYQQALGQGPEFLTYFQNEAQLDKSGLPSDRFFAERPEGSVSTLKIQRTQQEDSAVYLCASSLAPGLVSHEQYFGPGTRLTVT.